Each of the 23 T cell receptor beta chains below was sequenced from the same sample in a study of monozygotic twins with inflammatory bowel disease. TCRdb reprocessed the 5' RACE reads and reports one entry per CDR3 protein, with no DNA. The record lists approximately 160,000 distinct CDR3 sequences, of which the ten most abundant hold around 6.8%. The sequenced sample was blood. Receptors were obtained from a human donor with ulcerative colitis or Crohn's disease, or a healthy co-twin of an affected twin (not recorded which).

V gene TRBV7-6 combines with J gene TRBJ1-3; TCRdb's assignment of TRBD1 cannot be checked, as there is no DNA. Germline V gene data show CDR1 as SGHVS and CDR2 as FNYEAQ. The CDR3 spans 18 residues. CDR3 in amino acids: CASSLPAGTGSSGNTIYF.

The rearrangement uses TRBV5-1 and TRBJ2-7; TCRdb proposes TRBD2, but this gene call is untestable without DNA. CDR1 and CDR2 from the germline V gene are SGHRS and YFSETQ. The CDR3 extends over 13 amino acids. The CDR3 loop is CASSGTSPYEQYF.

J is TRBJ1-1 and V is TRBV15. The CDR3 covers 11 residues. Germline values: CDR1 LNHNV, CDR2 YYDKDF (reference sequence). The CDR3 is CATSTRTEAFF.

The chain joins TRBV5-4 to TRBJ2-2; TCRdb's D call of TRBD2 is untestable without DNA. This CDR3 is built from 16 residues. CDR1 and CDR2 (germline): SGHNT, YYREEE (reference sequence). This chain's CDR3 is CASSPGTSENTGELFF.

The chain has TRBV7-3 and TRBJ2-5; TCRdb names TRBD1, which stays unverified in the absence of DNA. There are 13 residues in the CDR3. Germline-derived CDR1 and CDR2 are SGHTA and FQGTGA. The CDR3 loop reads CASSSRGTDLQYF.

The gene calls are TRBV27 and TRBJ2-7; TCRdb's D call, TRBD1, is unchecked because there is no DNA. The CDR3 extends over 13 amino acids. Looked up from germline, CDR1 is MNHEY and CDR2 is SMNVEV (reference sequence). The CDR3 here is CASSLTYRDEQYF.

This chain connects TRBV5-1 to TRBJ2-2; lacking DNA, the TRBD1 call made by TCRdb goes unchecked. The CDR3 loop spans 16 amino acids. In germline, CDR1 is SGHRS, CDR2 YFSETQ. CDR3 region: CASSLGTRLSRGELFF.

This chain links TRBV7-2 with TRBJ1-5; TCRdb lists TRBD1, though no DNA is available to test this call. The germline V gene has CDR1 SGHTA and CDR2 FQGNSA. The length of the CDR3 is 15 residues. CDR3 residues: CASSQGSGGGQPQHF. The whole variable domain, filled in from reference TRBV7-2 and TRBJ1-5, reads GAGVSQSPSNKVTEKGKDVELRCDPISGHTALYWYRQSLGQGLEFLIYFQGNSAPDKSGLPSDRFSAERTGGSVSTLTIQRTQQEDSAVYLCASSQGSGGGQPQHFGDGTRLSIL.

The genes are TRBV11-2 and TRBJ1-3; the TCRdb call, TRBD1, lacks DNA for checking. The CDR3 is made up of 17 amino acids. The germline V gene encodes CDR1 SGHAT and CDR2 FQNNGV. The CDR3 spells CASSLRSRVRSGNTIYF.

The rearrangement uses TRBV7-9 and TRBJ2-2; the D call of TRBD1 rests on TCRdb alone, since no DNA is present to check it. CDR1 and CDR2 (germline): SEHNR, FQNEAQ (reference sequence). The CDR3 is made up of 16 amino acids. Here the CDR3 reads CASSPTTGENTGELFF. The complete variable domain, with remaining parts taken from reference TRBV7-9 and TRBJ2-2, reads DTGVSQNPRHKITKRGQNVTFRCDPISEHNRLYWYRQTLGQGPEFLTYFQNEAQLEKSRLLSDRFSAERPKGSFSTLEIQRTEQGDSAMYLCASSPTTGENTGELFFGEGSRLTVL.

The chain carries TRBV5-5 and TRBJ2-5; TCRdb proposes TRBD2, but this gene call is untestable without DNA. Germline-derived CDR1 and CDR2 are SGHKS and YYEKEE (reference sequence). This CDR3 region has 16 residues. CDR3 protein: CASSLGLATVSETQYF.

J is TRBJ2-5 and V is TRBV5-1; lacking DNA, the TRBD1 call made by TCRdb goes unchecked. This CDR3 contains 15 residues. Per the germline V gene, CDR1 is SGHRS and CDR2 is YFSETQ. Here the CDR3 reads CASSSGDKGKETQYF.

The chain has TRBV14 and TRBJ2-5; TCRdb outputs TRBD2, but without DNA this stays unchecked. Germline V gives CDR1 SGHDN, CDR2 FVKESK. The CDR3 runs to 17 residues. The chain's CDR3 is CASSQESGRALGETQYF.

J is TRBJ2-5 and V is TRBV29-1; TCRdb's assignment of TRBD1 cannot be checked, as there is no DNA. The CDR3 totals 12 residues. The germline CDR1 and CDR2 sequences are SQVTM and ANQGSEA. The CDR3 region is CSAGGGQETQYF.

The chain employs TRBV5-1 and TRBJ2-5; TCRdb's D gene call, TRBD2, goes unchecked for lack of DNA. The CDR3 contains 15 residues. The germline CDR1 and CDR2 sequences are SGHRS and YFSETQ. The CDR3 protein is CASSLKRDSIETQYF.

This rearrangement joins TRBV20-1 to TRBJ2-1. CDR1 and CDR2 from the germline V gene are DFQATT and SNEGSKA (reference sequence). The CDR3 is made up of 15 amino acids. The CDR3 protein is CSARDRWSFYNEQFF.

The chain combines TRBV29-1 with TRBJ2-3; TCRdb proposes TRBD2, but this gene call is untestable without DNA. The CDR3 spans 13 residues. Germline V gene data show CDR1 as SQVTM and CDR2 as ANQGSEA. The CDR3 loop reads CSVEGLRPDTQYF.

The gene calls are TRBV20-1 and TRBJ1-2; TCRdb reports TRBD1, a call that lacks DNA to check it against. In germline, CDR1 is DFQATT, CDR2 SNEGSKA (reference sequence). The CDR3 is 11 amino acids. The CDR3 region is CSAARGNGYTF.

This chain uses TRBV7-2 with TRBJ2-7. Germline values: CDR1 SGHTA, CDR2 FQGNSA. This CDR3 spans 13 amino acids. CDR3 region: CASSFGVTYEQYF.

The chain joins TRBV10-3 to TRBJ2-1. Germline values: CDR1 ENHRY, CDR2 SYGVKD. The CDR3 has 13 residues. CDR3 protein: CAISGASYNEQFF.

The chain combines TRBV20-1 with TRBJ1-3; there is no DNA to check the TCRdb D call of TRBD1. Germline values: CDR1 DFQATT, CDR2 SNEGSKA (reference sequence). This CDR3 is built from 15 residues. CDR3 sequence reads: CSARLRDSSGNTIYF.

The chain is built from TRBV27 and TRBJ1-4. The germline V gene has CDR1 MNHEY and CDR2 SMNVEV (reference sequence). The CDR3 is 13 residues long. The CDR3 is CASSFEGPEKLFF.

J is TRBJ2-2 and V is TRBV19; TCRdb picks TRBD1, but there is no DNA to check that call. Germline-derived CDR1 and CDR2 are LNHDA and SQIVND (reference sequence). The length of the CDR3 is 15 residues. The CDR3 spells CASSRTSLNTGELFF.